This T cell receptor (beta chain) was captured by sequencing in a study of cytomegalovirus exposure and HLA in healthy donors (dated by TCRdb to the late 2010s). For context, the study as a whole: According to an earlier analysis of around 600 of the donors, 200 million or so T cells yielded roughly 110 million unique TCR beta sequences and 276 Gb of sequence data. An early release that covered 500 to 800 HLA-typed donors contained approximately 290 gigabases of sequencing data and about 93 million unique TCR sequences. Among the roughly 400 genotyped donors, around 81% belonged to the genetic ancestry cluster associated with self-reported Caucasian donors. The study aimed to test whether cataloging public T cell receptors could reveal signatures of past pathogen exposure. Using immunosequencing, the study profiled T cell repertoires from around 670 subjects and related those repertoires to cytomegalovirus serostatus. A separate validation cohort of some 130 different subjects was used in addition to the roughly 640-subject first cohort. To predict cytomegalovirus infection status, the study brought together high-throughput TCR immunosequencing, statistical association of individual TCRs with disease status, and machine learning. To study patterns of TCR occurrence, a later analysis re-analyzed previously published TCR beta repertoires from 550 to 800 donors and added high-resolution HLA genotyping. The later analysis used no new phenotypic data to find candidate immune exposures, relying instead on TCR beta sequences and their occurrence across donors. In an earlier analysis of roughly 580 of the donors, high-throughput TCR beta sequencing was used to judge whether each TCR beta V gene segment behaved as functional or pseudogenic. Alongside the repertoire data, information on donor age, sex, ethnicity and CMV serostatus was compiled. Genome-wide SNP genotypes for about 60% of the 666 donors were used in a later genetic analysis, which treated that subset as a discovery cohort. All discovery cohort repertoires had been generated using a single sequencing platform. HLA typing covered class I and class II loci at four-digit resolution. Typing coverage differed by locus: A, B, C, DRB1 and DQB1 were typed in about 620-630 donors, DQA1 in approximately 520, DPA1 in approximately 610, and DPB1 in roughly 450. A handful of DR-DQ haplotypes were handled as single units for association and clustering because linkage in the cohort was strong. Among about 390 genotyped donors of the cohort, an average of about 240,000 unique TCR beta nucleotide sequences were sequenced per donor, around a sixth of them non-productive.

The library was generated by the immunoSEQ multiplex PCR assay. For the multiplex PCR, a mixture combining 60 forward primers for TCR Vbeta segments and 13 reverse primers for TCR Jbeta segments was used. A multiplex PCR assay on genomic DNA amplified the CDR3 region of rearranged TCR beta genes. Amplified TCR beta libraries were sequenced as 87-base-pair reads on the Illumina HiSeq System. Per the original workflow: Across the roughly 700 repertoires, a later analysis counted tens of millions of unique TCR beta chains, roughly 11 million of which were shared by at least two donors. A nearest-neighbor algorithm error-corrected the raw reads and collapsed the reads into unique sequences, merging closely related sequences to remove PCR and sequencing errors. Alignment of CDR3 sequences to IMGT reference sequences was used to assign V, D and J gene segments. For a sequence to be retained, a match of at least six nucleotides to both a V gene segment and a J gene segment was required. A rearrangement was called productive if the CDR3 had no stop codons and remained in frame with V and J, and every other rearrangement was called non-productive. Following IMGT convention, CDR3 was defined as the stretch from the second conserved V-encoded cysteine up to the conserved J-encoded phenylalanine. Sequences without an unambiguous match to a single V gene segment were excluded from the earlier analysis of 450 to 650 of the donors. An earlier analysis of 587 of the donors called V segments functional above 56.7% productive rearrangements and segregating when the between-donor standard deviation exceeded 5%. A statistical classification framework was built for diagnosing cytomegalovirus status from the catalog of TCR beta chain sequences. V and J gene assignment, in a later analysis, came from comparing TCR nucleotide sequences with IMGT/GENE-DB human TR gene sequences. Using the TCRdist pipeline, a later analysis assigned CDR3 sequences along with most-parsimonious VDJ recombination scenarios. In a later analysis, each TCR beta chain was defined by its CDR3 amino acid sequence together with its V-gene family, and reads lacking a unique V-gene family were excluded. As a way to deal with suspected cross-contamination and a sequencing artifact, a later analysis dropped roughly 620 nucleotide sequences that were highly shared and had low generation probability. In a later analysis, a clonal expansion index for each public chain was calculated from normalized within-repertoire ranks of inferred template counts. A later analysis computed generation probabilities with a VDJ recombination model fitted to out-of-frame rearrangements, and checked the results against IGoR. In a later analysis, hypergeometric tests were used to score TCR-TCR, TCR-HLA and TCR-CMV co-occurrence, with a repertoire-size bias correction applied to TCR pairs. In a later analysis, false discovery rates were estimated by permuting HLA or CMV assignments 20 times. In a later analysis, co-occurring TCRs were grouped using DBSCAN, with TCRdist sequence similarity added in when clustering inside HLA-allele-positive subsets. Repertoires with fewer than 30,000 or more than 120,000 public chains, plus five repertoires with anomalous nucleotide sharing, were excluded from co-occurrence clustering. The table comes from immuneACCESS by way of TCRdb, which keeps in-frame sequences with V and J called. Part of the clones is missing from these tables; in studies checked, under half for an unresolved V gene and the rest for unknown reasons. V and J calls and clone size are given by that table; D and trimming were obtained from the DNA. The sample table lists 68,000 or so clones, roughly four fifths of them with a count of one. The ten largest clones capture about 7% of the sample.

Summary of the overall study and its limitations: Most CMV-associated TCR beta chains appeared to be HLA-restricted in a later analysis, and the HLA associations seemed to be driven largely by CMV exposure. A later genetic analysis reported fewer N-insertions in productive TCRs among donors in an Asian-associated ancestry cluster than the approximately 700-donor mean. The presence/absence analyses assumed that sequencing depth was roughly uniform across donors, and that assumption may not be true. The authors suggested that the approach could potentially be generalized to other disease states and immunological phenotypes. A total of roughly 160 TCR beta chains were listed by the study as associated with cytomegalovirus. Because counts were too low, under 20 rarely observed V segments, including chromosome 9 orphons, were left out of the earlier analysis of approximately 500 of the donors. In a later genetic analysis, a missense DCLRE1C variant was associated with V-gene and J-gene trimming of TCR beta chains, and the association was replicated in an independent cohort. Cytomegalovirus status was reported to be diagnosed by the classifier with high specificity and sensitivity in both the original and validation cohorts. This cohort had only TCR beta chains sequenced, and the lack of alpha or paired-chain data limited which features could be detected. A cluster of highly shared sequence variants was judged likely to represent a technical artifact of the sequencing pipeline. Linkage disequilibrium might explain the correlated functional status among segregating V segments, but an unknown experimental factor could not be excluded. In a later analysis, the rate of TCR association differed among HLA loci, with DRB1 alleles having the most associated TCRs and HLA-C alleles having the fewest. Several of the top co-occurrence clusters appeared to be linked to parvovirus B19, influenza, CMV and Epstein-Barr virus, according to a later analysis. Most TCR sequences were observed very rarely across donors, whereas some public TCRs were present in many individuals. In an earlier analysis of more than 500 of the donors, most TCR beta V segments appeared in productive rearrangements about 87% or about 30% of the time, broadly matching IMGT annotations. The 87-base-pair reads could not distinguish some IMGT-functional V segments, including TRBV6-2 and TRBV6-3, so those segments were excluded. When HLA alleles, especially DR and DQ, strongly co-occurred, TCR associations were difficult to assign to individual alleles. In vitro tests confirmed that a few of the cytomegalovirus-associated TCR beta chains recognize cytomegalovirus antigens. CMV serostatus was the only immune exposure information available for the cohort. A later analysis found that HLA-associated TCR beta chains were more clonally expanded and had lower generation probabilities than equally common non-associated chains. At a false discovery rate of 0.05, a later analysis linked 16,951 TCR beta sequences to specific HLA alleles. Because HLA typing was missing for some donors at each locus, association tests included only the typed subset. A further reported finding was that TCR beta sequences accurately predicted the HLA-A and HLA-B alleles for most subjects in the first cohort.

The cohort consisted of 666 healthy bone marrow donors. At the time of sampling, all cohort members were nominally healthy, though unrecorded immune exposures were likely present. CMV serostatus was positive for approximately 300 and negative for about 55% of the 666 cohort members, and was not recorded for this donor. A peripheral blood sample was provided by each donor, and peripheral blood mononuclear cells were used for TCR beta sequencing. Genomic DNA was extracted from the blood cell samples with the Qiagen DNeasy Blood Extraction Kit. As regards this clone: The target of this receptor is not known. Nothing much larger sits one base from this clone, and base qualities are not available.

As encoded in the germline V gene, CDR1 is SNHLY while CDR2 is FYNNEI. V is clipped by 6 bases and J by 7 bases, and the sequence between their germline boundaries is 21 bases long. Counted from cysteine to phenylalanine, this CDR3 has 15 amino acids. CDR3 DNA only is kept here, 45 bases in frame from base 1. This receptor chain uses TRBV2 and TRBJ1-1, and perhaps TRBD1 as D gene, on 6 matching bases. This receptor was identified in a human donor in good health. The sample comprised PBMCs. The sequence in DNA is TGTGCCAGCAGGGGCGAACAGGGTCGGTTGATTGAAGCTTTCTTT. Its protein product is CASRGEQGRLIEAFF.